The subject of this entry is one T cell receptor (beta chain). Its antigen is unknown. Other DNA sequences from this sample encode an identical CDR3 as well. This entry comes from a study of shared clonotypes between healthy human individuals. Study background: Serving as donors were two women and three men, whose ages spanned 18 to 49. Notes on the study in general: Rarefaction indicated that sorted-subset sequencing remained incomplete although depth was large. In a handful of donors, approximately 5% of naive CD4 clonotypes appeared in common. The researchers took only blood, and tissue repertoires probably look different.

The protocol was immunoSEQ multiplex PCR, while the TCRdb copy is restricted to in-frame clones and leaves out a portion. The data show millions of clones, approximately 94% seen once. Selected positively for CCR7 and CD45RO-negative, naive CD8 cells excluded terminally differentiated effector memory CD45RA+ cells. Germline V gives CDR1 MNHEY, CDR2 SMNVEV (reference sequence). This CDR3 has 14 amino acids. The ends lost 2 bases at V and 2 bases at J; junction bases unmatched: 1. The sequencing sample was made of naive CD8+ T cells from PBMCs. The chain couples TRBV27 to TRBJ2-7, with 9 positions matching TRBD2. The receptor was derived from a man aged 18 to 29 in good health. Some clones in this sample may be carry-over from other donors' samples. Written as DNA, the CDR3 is TGTGCCAGCAGTTTAAGCGGGGGGACCTACGAGCAGTACTTC. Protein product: CASSLSGGTYEQYF.